This T cell receptor beta chain stems from a study of blood T cell repertoires in COVID-19 (dated by TCRdb to 2018 to 2020). For context, the study as a whole: The collaborator samples originated in the United States, Italy and Spain and spanned the acute and convalescent phases of COVID-19. The material from the prospective study consisted of cDNA or gDNA derived from T cells, B-cell-depleted T cells, or PBMCs. The dataset comprised deeply sampled blood TCRbeta repertoires from subjects exposed to, actively infected with, or recovered from COVID-19. The repertoires were released in a freely available public database meant as a resource for research on the immune response to SARS-CoV-2. Samples were obtained from the ongoing ImmuneRACE study (first 160 participants) and from 1,254 subjects provided by 6 global collaborators. Nearly every sample came with metadata listing a de-identified subject ID, COVID-19 status, age in years and sex. Where available, HLA class I and class II types were taken from metadata supplied by the sample provider and were not determined by assay-based typing.

Here is what the overall study found, with its caveats: The amount of clinical and demographic metadata varied by source and participant and was provided uncurated.

For this clone: No cognate antigen has been identified for it. Base qualities are missing; no much larger clone stands one base away.

TCRbeta CDR3 regions were amplified from genomic DNA by means of the immunoSEQ Assay, a bias-controlled multiplex PCR. The study's own analysis went as follows. The number of nucleated cells in each sample was estimated by amplification of reference gene primers within the assay. To quantify the absolute abundance of each unique TCRbeta CDR3 rearrangement, sequence reads were collapsed and filtered. For each sample, productive Simpson clonality was calculated by taking the square root of Simpson's diversity index across productive rearrangements. This immuneACCESS table, as held by TCRdb, lists in-frame sequences with V and J called but not all clones. Of the missing ones, under half trace to an unresolved V gene in checked studies; the others have no known cause. V and J calls and clone size are as listed in that table; D and trimming were resolved from the DNA. Here the sample has 55,000 to 90,000 clones; roughly 91% occur a single time. The top ten constitute 1.1% to 1.5% of the sample.

Collaborating institutions collected whole blood in K2EDTA tubes following their own protocols. For TCRbeta analysis, collaborators shipped samples as frozen whole blood, isolated PBMCs, or DNA extracted from either of those sample types. The sequenced sample consisted of peripheral blood. This sequence originates from a human donor in a cohort sampled during active COVID-19.

The bases read TGTGCCAGCAGTGAAGCGGGAAGGGCAGGGGATTCACCCCTCCACTTT. This encodes CASSEAGRAGDSPLHF. The sequence is built from TRBV2 and TRBJ1-6; TRBD1 might be the D gene, on 6 matching bases. The CDR3 has 16 amino acids, counting the end cysteine and phenylalanine. The retained sequence is limited to the CDR3, 48 bases, with the frame set at the first base. V is shortened by 0 bases, J by 8 bases, and the region joining them spans 14 bases. Via the germline V gene, CDR1 is SNHLY and CDR2 FYNNEI.